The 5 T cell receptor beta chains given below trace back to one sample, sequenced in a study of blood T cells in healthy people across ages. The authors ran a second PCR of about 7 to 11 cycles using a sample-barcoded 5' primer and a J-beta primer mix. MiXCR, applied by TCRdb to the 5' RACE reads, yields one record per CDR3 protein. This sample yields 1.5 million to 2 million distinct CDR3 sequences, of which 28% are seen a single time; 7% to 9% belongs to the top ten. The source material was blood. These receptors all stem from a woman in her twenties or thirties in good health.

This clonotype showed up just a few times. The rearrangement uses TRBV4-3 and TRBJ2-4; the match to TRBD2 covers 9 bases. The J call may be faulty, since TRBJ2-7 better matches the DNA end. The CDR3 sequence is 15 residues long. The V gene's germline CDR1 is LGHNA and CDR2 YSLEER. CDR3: CASSQVASGNNEQYF. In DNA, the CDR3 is TGCGCCAGCAGCCAAGTGGCTAGCGGGAACAACGAGCAGTACTTC.

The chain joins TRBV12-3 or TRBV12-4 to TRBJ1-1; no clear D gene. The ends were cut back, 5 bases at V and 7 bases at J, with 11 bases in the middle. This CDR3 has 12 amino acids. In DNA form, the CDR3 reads TGTGCCAGCAGTCCAAAACCTAGTGAAGCTTTCTTT. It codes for CASSPKPSEAFF.

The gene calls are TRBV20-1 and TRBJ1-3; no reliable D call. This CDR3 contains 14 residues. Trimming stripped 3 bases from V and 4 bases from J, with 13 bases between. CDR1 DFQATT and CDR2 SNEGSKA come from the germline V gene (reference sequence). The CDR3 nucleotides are TGCAGTGCTAGTGCCGAGACTCGCGGAAACACCATATATTTT. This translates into CSASAETRGNTIYF.

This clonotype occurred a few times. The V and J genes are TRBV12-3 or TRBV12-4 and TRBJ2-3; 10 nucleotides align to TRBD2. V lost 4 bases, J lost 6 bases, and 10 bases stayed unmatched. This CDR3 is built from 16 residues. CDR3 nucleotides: TGTGCCAGCAGTTCTACCAGCGGGAGGGGGGTCGATACGCAGTATTTT. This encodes CASSSTSGRGVDTQYF.

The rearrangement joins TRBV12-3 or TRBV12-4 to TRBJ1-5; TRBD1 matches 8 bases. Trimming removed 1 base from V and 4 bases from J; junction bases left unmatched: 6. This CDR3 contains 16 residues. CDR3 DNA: TGTGCCAGCAGTTTAGTAGGGACAGGTCGTAATCAGCCCCAGCATTTT. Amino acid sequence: CASSLVGTGRNQPQHF.